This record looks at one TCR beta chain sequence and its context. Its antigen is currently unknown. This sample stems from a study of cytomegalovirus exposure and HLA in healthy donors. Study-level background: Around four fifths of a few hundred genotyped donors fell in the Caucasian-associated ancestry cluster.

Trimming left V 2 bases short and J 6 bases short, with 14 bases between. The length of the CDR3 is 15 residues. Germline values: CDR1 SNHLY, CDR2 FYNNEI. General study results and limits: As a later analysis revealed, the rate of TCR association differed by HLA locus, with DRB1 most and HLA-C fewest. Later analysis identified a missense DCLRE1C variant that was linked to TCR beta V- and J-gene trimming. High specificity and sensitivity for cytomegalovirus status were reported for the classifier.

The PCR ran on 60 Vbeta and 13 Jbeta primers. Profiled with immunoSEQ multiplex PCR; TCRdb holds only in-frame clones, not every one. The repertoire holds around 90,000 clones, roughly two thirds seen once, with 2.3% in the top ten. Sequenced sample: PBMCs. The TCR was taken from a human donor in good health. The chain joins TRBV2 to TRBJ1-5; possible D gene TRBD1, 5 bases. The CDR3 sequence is CASSESQGVGQPQHF. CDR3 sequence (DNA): TGTGCCAGCAGTGAAAGTCAGGGTGTTGGTCAGCCCCAGCATTTT.